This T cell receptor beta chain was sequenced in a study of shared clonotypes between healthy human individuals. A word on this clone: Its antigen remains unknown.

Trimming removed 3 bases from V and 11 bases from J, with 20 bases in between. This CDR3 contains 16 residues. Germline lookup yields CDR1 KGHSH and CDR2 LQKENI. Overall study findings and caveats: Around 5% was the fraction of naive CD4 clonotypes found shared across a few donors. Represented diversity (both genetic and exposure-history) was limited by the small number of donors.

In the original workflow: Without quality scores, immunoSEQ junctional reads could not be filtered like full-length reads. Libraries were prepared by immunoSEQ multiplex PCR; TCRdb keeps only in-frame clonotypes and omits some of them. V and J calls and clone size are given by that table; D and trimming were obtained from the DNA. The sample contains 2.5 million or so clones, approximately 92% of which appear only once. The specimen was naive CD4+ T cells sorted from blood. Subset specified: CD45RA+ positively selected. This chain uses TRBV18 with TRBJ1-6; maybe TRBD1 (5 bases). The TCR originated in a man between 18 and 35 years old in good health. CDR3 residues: CASSPRTGTAEPPLHF. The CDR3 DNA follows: TGTGCCAGCTCACCTCGAACCGGGACGGCCGAACCACCCCTCCACTTT.